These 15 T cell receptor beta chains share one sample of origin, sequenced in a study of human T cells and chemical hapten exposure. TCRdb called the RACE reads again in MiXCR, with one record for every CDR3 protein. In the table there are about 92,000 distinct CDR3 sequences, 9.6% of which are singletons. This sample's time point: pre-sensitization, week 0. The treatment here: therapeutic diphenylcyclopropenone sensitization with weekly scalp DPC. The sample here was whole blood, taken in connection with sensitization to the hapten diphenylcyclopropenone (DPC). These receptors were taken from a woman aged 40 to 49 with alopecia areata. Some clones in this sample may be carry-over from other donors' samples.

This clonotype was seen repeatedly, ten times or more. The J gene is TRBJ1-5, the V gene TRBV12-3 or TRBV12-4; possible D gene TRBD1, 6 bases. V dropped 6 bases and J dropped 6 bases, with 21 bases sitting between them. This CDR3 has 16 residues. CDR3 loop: CASREFLWGAGQPQHF. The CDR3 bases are TGTGCCAGCAGGGAATTCCTGTGGGGGGCGGGTCAGCCCCAGCATTTT.

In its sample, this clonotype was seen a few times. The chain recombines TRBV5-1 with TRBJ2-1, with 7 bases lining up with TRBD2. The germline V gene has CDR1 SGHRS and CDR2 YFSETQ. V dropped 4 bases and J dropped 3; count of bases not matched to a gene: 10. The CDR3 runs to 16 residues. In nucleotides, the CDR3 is TGCGCCAGCAGCGGCGGTGCGGGGGAACGCTACAATGAGCAGTTCTTC. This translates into CASSGGAGERYNEQFF. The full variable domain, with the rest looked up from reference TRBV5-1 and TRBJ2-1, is KAGVTQTPRYLIKTRGQQVTLSCSPISGHRSVSWYQQTPGQGLQFLFEYFSETQRNKGNFPGRFSGRQFSNSRSEMNVSTLELGDSALYLCASSGGAGERYNEQFFGPGTRLTVL.

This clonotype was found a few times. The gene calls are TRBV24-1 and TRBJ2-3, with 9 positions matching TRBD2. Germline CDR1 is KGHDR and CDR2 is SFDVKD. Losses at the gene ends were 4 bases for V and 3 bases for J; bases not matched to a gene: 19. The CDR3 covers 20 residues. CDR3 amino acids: CATSDPKNAGSSGGTDTQYF. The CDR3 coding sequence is TGTGCCACCAGTGACCCTAAGAACGCAGGGAGTAGCGGGGGAACAGATACGCAGTATTTT.

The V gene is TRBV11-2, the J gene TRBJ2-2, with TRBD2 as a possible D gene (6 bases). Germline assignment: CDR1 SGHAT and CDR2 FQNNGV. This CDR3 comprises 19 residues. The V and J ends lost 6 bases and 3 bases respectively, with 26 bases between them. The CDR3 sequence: CASSLRGSLRGKYTGELFF. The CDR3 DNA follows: TGTGCCAGCAGTCTCCGTGGGAGTTTACGGGGGAAGTACACCGGGGAGCTGTTTTTT.

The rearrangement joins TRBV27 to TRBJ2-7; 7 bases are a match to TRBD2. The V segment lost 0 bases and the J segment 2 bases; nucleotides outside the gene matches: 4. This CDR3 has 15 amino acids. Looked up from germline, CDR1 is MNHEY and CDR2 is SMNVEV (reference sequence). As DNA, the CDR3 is TGTGCCAGCAGTTTATCAGGTACTAGCGCCTACGAGCAGTACTTC. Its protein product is CASSLSGTSAYEQYF.

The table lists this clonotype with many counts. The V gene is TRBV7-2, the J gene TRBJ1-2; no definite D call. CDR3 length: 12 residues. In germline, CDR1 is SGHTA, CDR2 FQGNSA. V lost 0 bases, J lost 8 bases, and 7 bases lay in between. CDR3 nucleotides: TGTGCCAGCAGCTTAGCCGCCACGGGCTACACCTTC. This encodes CASSLAATGYTF. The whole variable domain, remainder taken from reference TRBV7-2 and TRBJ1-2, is GAGVSQSPSNKVTEKGKDVELRCDPISGHTALYWYRQSLGQGLEFLIYFQGNSAPDKSGLPSDRFSAERTGGSVSTLTIQRTQQEDSAVYLCASSLAATGYTFGSGTRLTVV.

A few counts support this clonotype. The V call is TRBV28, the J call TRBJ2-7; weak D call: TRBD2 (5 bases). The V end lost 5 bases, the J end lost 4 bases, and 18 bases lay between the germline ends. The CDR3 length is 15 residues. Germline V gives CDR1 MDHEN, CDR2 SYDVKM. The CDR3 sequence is CASSPPMRVVYEQYF. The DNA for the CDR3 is TGTGCCAGCAGTCCGCCCATGAGGGTCGTGTACGAGCAGTACTTC.

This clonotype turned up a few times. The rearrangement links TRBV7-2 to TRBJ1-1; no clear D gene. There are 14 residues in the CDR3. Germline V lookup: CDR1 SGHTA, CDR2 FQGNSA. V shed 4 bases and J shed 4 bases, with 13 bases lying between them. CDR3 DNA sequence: TGTGCCAGCAGCTCTTCCCCGCCCGGCACTGAAGCTTTCTTT. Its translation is CASSSSPPGTEAFF.

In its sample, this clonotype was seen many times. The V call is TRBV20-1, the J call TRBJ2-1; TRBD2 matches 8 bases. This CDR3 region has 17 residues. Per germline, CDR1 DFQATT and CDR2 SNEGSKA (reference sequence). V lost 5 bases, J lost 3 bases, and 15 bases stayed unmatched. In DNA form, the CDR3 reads TGCAGTGCTTTCCCGCTGGCCCCGGGGGGGCACTACAATGAGCAGTTCTTC. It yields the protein CSAFPLAPGGHYNEQFF.

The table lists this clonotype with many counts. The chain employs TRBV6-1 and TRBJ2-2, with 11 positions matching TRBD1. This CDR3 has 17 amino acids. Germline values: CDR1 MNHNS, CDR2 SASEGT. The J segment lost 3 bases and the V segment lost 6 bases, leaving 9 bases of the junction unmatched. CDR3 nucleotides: TGTGCCAGCAGCCGACTGCAGGGACAGGGGGACACCGGGGAGCTGTTTTTT. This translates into CASSRLQGQGDTGELFF.

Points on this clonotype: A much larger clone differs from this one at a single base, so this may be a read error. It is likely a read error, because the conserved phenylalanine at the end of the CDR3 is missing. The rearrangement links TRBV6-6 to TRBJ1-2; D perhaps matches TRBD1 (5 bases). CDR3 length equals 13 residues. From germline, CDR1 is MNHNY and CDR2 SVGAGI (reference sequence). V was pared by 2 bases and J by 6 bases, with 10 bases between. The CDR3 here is CASSYVGTNGYTY. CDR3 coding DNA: TGTGCCAGCAGTTACGTTGGGACTAATGGCTACACCTAC.

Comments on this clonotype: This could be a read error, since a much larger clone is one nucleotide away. The CDR3 DNA reads TGTGTCAGCAGCCCCGACAGGGGAAATGCCTACGAGCAGTACTTC. Amino acid sequence: CVSSPDRGNAYEQYF. This chain connects TRBV7-2 to TRBJ2-7; TRBD1 agrees at 8 bases. Per germline, CDR1 SGHTA and CDR2 FQGNSA. This CDR3 spans 15 amino acids.

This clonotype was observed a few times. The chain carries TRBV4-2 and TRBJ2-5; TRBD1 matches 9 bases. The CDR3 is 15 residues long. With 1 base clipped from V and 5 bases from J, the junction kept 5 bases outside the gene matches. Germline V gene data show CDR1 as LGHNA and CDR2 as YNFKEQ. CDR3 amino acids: CASSQGQGGSETQYF. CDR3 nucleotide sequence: TGTGCCAGCAGCCAAGGACAGGGGGGATCGGAGACCCAGTACTTC.

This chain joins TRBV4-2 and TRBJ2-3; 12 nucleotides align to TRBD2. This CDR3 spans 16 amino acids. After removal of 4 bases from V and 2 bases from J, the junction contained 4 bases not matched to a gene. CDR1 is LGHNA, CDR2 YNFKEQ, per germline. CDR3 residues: CASSLRTSGATDTQYF. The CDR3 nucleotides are TGTGCCAGCAGCCTTCGGACTAGCGGGGCCACAGATACGCAGTATTTT.

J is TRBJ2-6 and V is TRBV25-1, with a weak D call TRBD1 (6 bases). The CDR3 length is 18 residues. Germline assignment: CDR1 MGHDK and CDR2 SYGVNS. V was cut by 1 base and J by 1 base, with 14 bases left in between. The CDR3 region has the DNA TGTGCCAGCAGTGAATCGCCAGGGGCGAAATCTGGGGCCAACGTCCTGACTTTC. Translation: CASSESPGAKSGANVLTF.